These 19 T cell receptor beta chains came from one sample sequenced in a study of T cells in Graves' hyperthyroidism and ophthalmopathy. TCR beta CDR3 sequences were amplified from RNA transcripts. HTBI primers were employed in a first-round RT-PCR of the TCR CDR3. TCRdb processed the multiplex PCR reads anew with MiXCR; each CDR3 protein has one entry. This table holds under 350,000 distinct CDR3 sequences, 18% found once. Sequencing was done on a sample of blood. Source of these receptors: a woman aged 45-59 years with Graves' hyperthyroidism.

This clonotype was seen at least ten times. This rearrangement joins TRBV29-1 to TRBJ2-1; 10 nucleotides align to TRBD2. The CDR3 runs 15 residues. The germline gives CDR1 SQVTM, CDR2 ANQGSEA. Trimming cost V 4 bases and J 6 bases; bases outside gene matches: 9. As DNA, the CDR3 is TGCAGCGTTGCCCAGCGGGAGGGGACGGGCAATGAGCAGTTCTTC. Translating it yields CSVAQREGTGNEQFF.

The genes are TRBV6-2 or TRBV6-3 and TRBJ2-1; 11 bases align to TRBD2. V shed 7 bases and J 9 bases; nucleotides not matched to a gene: 8. CDR3 length equals 14 residues. Germline values: CDR1 MNHEY, CDR2 SVGEGT. The CDR3 DNA reads TGTGCCAGCAAACTAATAGCGGGAGGGAGTGAGCAGTTCTTC. Protein product: CASKLIAGGSEQFF.

V and J are TRBV5-1 and TRBJ2-3; D gene unclear. The CDR3 spans 15 residues. CDR1 is SGHRS and CDR2 is YFSETQ in the germline V gene. Trimming left V 4 bases short and J 4 bases short, with 16 bases between. CDR3 residues: CASSRGSRTADTQYF. The CDR3 nucleotides are TGCGCCAGCAGCAGAGGTTCTAGGACCGCAGATACGCAGTATTTT.

The V call is TRBV4-1, the J call TRBJ1-1, with D possibly matching TRBD1 (5 bases). The CDR3 is made up of 15 amino acids. Trimming removed 4 bases at V and 6 bases at J, with 18 bases between. Germline CDR1 reads MGHRA; CDR2 reads YSYEKL. Written as DNA, the CDR3 is TGCGCCAGCAGCCCACAAGGGACGGAGCCTCCTGAAGCTTTCTTT. Translated: CASSPQGTEPPEAFF.

This clonotype was seen a few times. The V and J genes are TRBV20-1 and TRBJ2-3, with a tentative D call TRBD1 (5 bases). There are 16 residues in the CDR3. Germline CDR1 and CDR2: DFQATT and SNEGSKA (reference sequence). Trimming cost V 1 base and J 2 bases, with 16 bases left between them. The CDR3 DNA reads as TGCAGTGCTAGAGTGTTCGGTGCAGGGAACACAGATACGCAGTATTTT. This sequence encodes CSARVFGAGNTDTQYF.

This clonotype was seen many times. The chain has TRBV5-1 and TRBJ1-2; 8 bases align to TRBD1. The V segment lost 4 bases and the J segment 7 bases; nucleotides outside the gene matches: 12. The CDR3 has 15 residues. Germline V CDR1 and CDR2: SGHRS, YFSETQ. The CDR3: CASSPGQGLIIGYTF. CDR3 in DNA: TGCGCCAGCAGCCCCGGACAGGGTTTGATTATTGGCTACACCTTC.

The gene calls are TRBV20-1 and TRBJ1-4; TRBD1 matches at 8 bases. Germline CDR1 and CDR2: DFQATT and SNEGSKA (reference sequence). This CDR3 has 11 amino acids. CDR3 residues: CSGQGGEKLFF. The CDR3 nucleotides read TGCAGCGGACAGGGCGGGGAAAAACTGTTTTTT.

CDR3: CASSSAGAITDTQYF. The CDR3 nucleotides are TGTGCCAGCAGCTCAGCGGGAGCAATCACAGATACGCAGTATTTT. This chain links TRBV7-9 with TRBJ2-3; TRBD2 matches at 8 bases. Germline V gene data show CDR1 as SEHNR and CDR2 as FQNEAQ (reference sequence). V dropped 4 bases and J dropped 2; count of bases not matched to a gene: 5. The CDR3 runs 15 residues.

The rearrangement links TRBV2 to TRBJ1-4; no clear D gene. V shed 7 bases and J shed 0 bases, with 9 bases lying between them. The CDR3 contains 14 residues. In germline, CDR1 is SNHLY, CDR2 FYNNEI. CDR3: CASKQVATNEKLFF. CDR3 DNA: TGTGCCAGCAAGCAGGTTGCAACTAATGAAAAACTGTTTTTT.

There are a few counts of this clonotype. V gene TRBV5-1 combines with J gene TRBJ1-1, with D unresolved. V lost 1 base and J 1 base, leaving 5 bases between the germline ends. From germline, CDR1 is SGHRS and CDR2 YFSETQ. CDR3 length equals 13 residues. The CDR3: CASSLFPNTEAFF. In nucleotides, the CDR3 is TGCGCCAGCAGCTTGTTTCCGAACACTGAAGCTTTCTTT.

Remarks on this clonotype: This may be a read error, as it is one base from a much larger clone. V is TRBV11-2 and J is TRBJ2-3; D might be TRBD2 (5 bases). The germline V gene has CDR1 SGHAT and CDR2 FQNNGV. The V gene lost 5 bases and the J gene lost 4 bases, with 13 bases spanning the gap. There are 14 residues in the CDR3. For the CDR3, the DNA is TGTGCCAGCAGCCTGAGGGCTAATTCAGATACGCAGTATTTT. Translation gives CASSLRANSDTQYF.

This clonotype was seen a few times. The chain links TRBV27 to TRBJ1-1; 9 bases match TRBD1. Trimming removed 7 bases from V and 4 bases from J; junction bases left unmatched: 4. Per the germline V gene, CDR1 is MNHEY and CDR2 is SMNVEV (reference sequence). The CDR3 is 13 residues long. CDR3 sequence (DNA): TGTGCCAGCAAAACAGGGGGCCTCACTGAAGCTTTCTTT. This encodes CASKTGGLTEAFF.

This clonotype was seen a handful of times. The chain recombines TRBV19 with TRBJ1-1; perhaps TRBD1 as D (6 bases). The CDR3 spans 14 residues. Germline V lookup: CDR1 LNHDA, CDR2 SQIVND (reference sequence). V lost 8 bases to trimming and J lost 2 bases, with 15 bases between them. CDR3 DNA sequence: TGTGCCAGTGCCAGGGGTAACGGAAACACTGAAGCTTTCTTT. It is translated as CASARGNGNTEAFF.

This clonotype was found a few times. The chain employs TRBV7-8 and TRBJ2-1, with unresolved D. The CDR3 extends over 14 amino acids. Trimming shortened V by 1 base and J by 8 bases, and 12 bases separated the two germline ends. Germline CDR1 and CDR2: SGHVS and FQNEAQ. The CDR3 sequence: CASSLGRGRDEQFF. CDR3 DNA sequence: TGTGCCAGCAGCTTAGGCAGAGGTAGGGATGAGCAGTTCTTC.

This clonotype occurred a few times. The V call is TRBV11-2, the J call TRBJ1-1; D possibly corresponds to TRBD1 (6 bases). CDR1 and CDR2 (germline): SGHAT, FQNNGV. The CDR3 has 14 residues. Trimming removed 9 bases at V and 11 bases at J, with 25 bases between. In DNA form, the CDR3 reads TGTGCCAGTAGTCCGGACCCCGCGGGGGGCGAGGCTTTCTTT. Encoded protein: CASSPDPAGGEAFF.

This clonotype was counted ten times or more. This chain links TRBV28 with TRBJ2-7; 7 bases are shared with TRBD1. With V trimmed by 3 bases and J by 7 bases, 12 bases remained unmatched. Per the germline V gene, CDR1 is MDHEN and CDR2 is SYDVKM. The CDR3 has 15 amino acids. In DNA, the CDR3 is TGTGCCAGCAGTTTTCGACAGGGAAGCCTTTGGGAGCAGTACTTC. Translating gives CASSFRQGSLWEQYF.

The chain uses TRBV6-1 and TRBJ2-7, with D uncertain. This CDR3 has 11 residues. V shed 6 bases and J shed 4 bases, with 7 bases lying between them. CDR1 is MNHNS, CDR2 SASEGT, per germline. As DNA, the CDR3 is TGTGCCAGCAGGGGCTTTTACGAGCAGTACTTC. Its translation is CASRGFYEQYF.

This clonotype was found many times. The J gene is TRBJ1-6, the V gene TRBV28; the D gene is possibly TRBD1 (5 bases). The CDR3 loop spans 17 amino acids. The germline V gene encodes CDR1 MDHEN and CDR2 SYDVKM. The ends were cut back, 5 bases at V and 4 bases at J, with 18 bases in the middle. Written as DNA, the CDR3 is TGTGCCAGCAGTCTCGGGACCCCGGCAGGGTATAATTCACCCCTCCACTTT. Translating it yields CASSLGTPAGYNSPLHF.

The J gene is TRBJ2-3, the V gene TRBV6-2 or TRBV6-3; 10 bases match TRBD2. V trimming: 7 bases; J trimming: 3 bases; junction bases outside the gene matches: 7. This CDR3 comprises 15 residues. CDR1 and CDR2 from the germline V gene are MNHEY and SVGEGT. The CDR3 region has the DNA TGTGCCAGCAAAAGGACTAGCGGAGGGACAGATACGCAGTATTTT. It encodes CASKRTSGGTDTQYF.